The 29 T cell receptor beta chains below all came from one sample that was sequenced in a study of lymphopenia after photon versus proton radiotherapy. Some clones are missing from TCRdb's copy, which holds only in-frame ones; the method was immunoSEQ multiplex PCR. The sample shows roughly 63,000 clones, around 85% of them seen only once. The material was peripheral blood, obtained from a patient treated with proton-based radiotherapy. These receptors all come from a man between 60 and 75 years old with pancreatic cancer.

CDR3 nucleotide sequence: TGTGCCAGCAGTTTCCTGGGGGGCTCTGGAAACACCATATATTTT. It specifies CASSFLGGSGNTIYF. This rearrangement joins TRBV27 to TRBJ1-3, with D possibly being TRBD1 (5 bases). The CDR3 totals 15 residues. Trimming cost V 3 bases and J 0 bases, with 9 bases left between them. CDR1 MNHEY and CDR2 SMNVEV come from the germline V gene (reference sequence).

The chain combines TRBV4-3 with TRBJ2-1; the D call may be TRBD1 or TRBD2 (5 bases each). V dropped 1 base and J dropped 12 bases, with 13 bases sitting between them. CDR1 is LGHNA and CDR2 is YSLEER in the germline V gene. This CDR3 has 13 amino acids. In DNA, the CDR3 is TGCGCCAGCAGCCAAGTGGTATGGGACGTGCAGTTCTTC. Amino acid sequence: CASSQVVWDVQFF.

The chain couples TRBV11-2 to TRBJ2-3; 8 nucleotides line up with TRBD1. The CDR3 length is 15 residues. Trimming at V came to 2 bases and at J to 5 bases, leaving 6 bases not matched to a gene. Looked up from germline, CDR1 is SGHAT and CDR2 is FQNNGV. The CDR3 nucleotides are TGTGCCAGCAGCTTATTGGACAGGGTAGGAGATACGCAGTATTTT. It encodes CASSLLDRVGDTQYF.

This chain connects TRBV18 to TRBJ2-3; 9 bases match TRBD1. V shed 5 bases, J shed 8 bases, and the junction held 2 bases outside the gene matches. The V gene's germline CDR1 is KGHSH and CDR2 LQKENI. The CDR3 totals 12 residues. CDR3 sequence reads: CASSSTGGTQYF. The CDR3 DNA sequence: TGTGCCAGCTCATCGACAGGGGGTACGCAGTATTTT.

Here the CDR3 reads CASSGGQGAGGNTIYF. CDR3 in DNA: TGTGCCAGCAGTGGGGGACAGGGGGCAGGAGGAAACACCATATATTTT. The chain links TRBV6-1 to TRBJ1-3; 12 bases align to TRBD1. CDR1 is MNHNS and CDR2 is SASEGT in the germline V gene. The CDR3 contains 16 residues. J lost 4 bases, V lost 4 bases, and 5 bases had no gene match.

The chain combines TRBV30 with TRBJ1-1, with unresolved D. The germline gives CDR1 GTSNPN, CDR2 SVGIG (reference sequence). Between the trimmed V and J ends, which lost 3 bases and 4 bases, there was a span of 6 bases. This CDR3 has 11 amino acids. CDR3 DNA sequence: TGTGCCTGGAGCCCCCTCACTGAAGCTTTCTTT. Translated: CAWSPLTEAFF.

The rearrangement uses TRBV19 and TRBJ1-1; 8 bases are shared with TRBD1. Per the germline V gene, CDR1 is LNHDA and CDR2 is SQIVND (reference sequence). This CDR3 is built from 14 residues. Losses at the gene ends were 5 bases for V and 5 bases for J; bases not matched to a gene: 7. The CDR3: CASSPVQGGTEAFF. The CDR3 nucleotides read TGTGCCAGTAGTCCGGTACAGGGGGGGACTGAAGCTTTCTTT. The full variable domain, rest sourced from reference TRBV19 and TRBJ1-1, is DGGITQSPKYLFRKEGQNVTLSCEQNLNHDAMYWYRQDPGQGLRLIYYSQIVNDFQKGDIAEGYSVSREKKESFPLTVTSAQKNPTAFYLCASSPVQGGTEAFFGQGTRLTVV.

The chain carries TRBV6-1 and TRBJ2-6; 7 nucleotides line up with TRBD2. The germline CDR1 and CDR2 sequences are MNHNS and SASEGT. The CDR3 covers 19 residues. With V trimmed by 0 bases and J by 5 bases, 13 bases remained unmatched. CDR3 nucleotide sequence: TGTGCCAGCAGTGAAGCTGTCGTGGCGGGGGTTAATAGGGCCAACGTCCTGACTTTC. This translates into CASSEAVVAGVNRANVLTF.

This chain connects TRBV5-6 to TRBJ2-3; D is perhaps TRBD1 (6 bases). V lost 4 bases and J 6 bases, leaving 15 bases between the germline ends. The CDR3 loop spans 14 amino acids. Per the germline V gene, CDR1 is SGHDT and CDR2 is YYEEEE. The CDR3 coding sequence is TGTGCCAGCAGCCTCCCTATTGGACAGGATACGCAGTATTTT. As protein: CASSLPIGQDTQYF.

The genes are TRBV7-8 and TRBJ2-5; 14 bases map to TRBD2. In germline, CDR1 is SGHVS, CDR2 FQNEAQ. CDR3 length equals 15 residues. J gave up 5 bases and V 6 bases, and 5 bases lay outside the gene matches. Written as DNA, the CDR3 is TGTGCCAGCAGACCGACTAGCGGGAGGGGTGAGACCCAGTACTTC. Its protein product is CASRPTSGRGETQYF.

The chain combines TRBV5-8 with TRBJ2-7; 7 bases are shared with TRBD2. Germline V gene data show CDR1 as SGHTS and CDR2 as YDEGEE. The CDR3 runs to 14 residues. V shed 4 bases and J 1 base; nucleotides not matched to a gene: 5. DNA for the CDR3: TGTGCCAGCAGCCAGGGACTACCTTCCTACGAGCAGTACTTC. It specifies CASSQGLPSYEQYF. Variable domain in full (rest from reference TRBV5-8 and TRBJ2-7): EAGVTQSPTHLIKTRGQQATLRCSPISGHTSVYWYQQALGLGLQFLLWYDEGEERNRGNFPPRFSGRQFPNYSSELNVNALELEDSALYLCASSQGLPSYEQYFGPGTRLTVT.

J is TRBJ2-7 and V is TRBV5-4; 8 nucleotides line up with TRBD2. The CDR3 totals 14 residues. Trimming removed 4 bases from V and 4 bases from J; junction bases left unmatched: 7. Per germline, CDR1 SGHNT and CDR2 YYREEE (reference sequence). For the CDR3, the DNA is TGTGCCAGCAGCCTGACTAGCGTCGGATACGAGCAGTACTTC. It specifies CASSLTSVGYEQYF.

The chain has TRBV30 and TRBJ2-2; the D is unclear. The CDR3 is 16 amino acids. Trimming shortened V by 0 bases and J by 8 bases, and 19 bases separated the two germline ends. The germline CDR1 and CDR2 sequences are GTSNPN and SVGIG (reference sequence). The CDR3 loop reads CAWSVGPAPGRGELFF. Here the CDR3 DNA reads TGTGCCTGGAGTGTCGGTCCGGCCCCAGGTAGAGGGGAGCTGTTTTTT.

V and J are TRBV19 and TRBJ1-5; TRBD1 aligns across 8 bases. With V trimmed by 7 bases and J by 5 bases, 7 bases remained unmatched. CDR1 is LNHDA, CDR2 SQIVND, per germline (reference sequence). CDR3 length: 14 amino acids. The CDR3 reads CASTAGGPHQPQHF. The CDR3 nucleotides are TGTGCCAGTACTGCAGGGGGCCCTCATCAGCCCCAGCATTTT.

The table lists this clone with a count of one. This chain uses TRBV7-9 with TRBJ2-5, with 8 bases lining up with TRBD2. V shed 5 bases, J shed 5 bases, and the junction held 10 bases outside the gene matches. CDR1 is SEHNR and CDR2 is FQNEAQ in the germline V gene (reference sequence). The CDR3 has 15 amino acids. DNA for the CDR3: TGTGCCAGCAGCACACCGGGACTAGAGGCGGAGACCCAGTACTTC. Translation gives CASSTPGLEAETQYF.

The CDR3 nucleotides read TGCAGCGTTTTCCGGATTCACAATGAGCAGTTCTTC. It specifies CSVFRIHNEQFF. The J gene is TRBJ2-1, the V gene TRBV29-1; D ambiguous. Germline CDR1 reads SQVTM; CDR2 reads ANQGSEA. V was clipped by 5 bases and J by 5 bases, with 10 bases between them. The CDR3 has 12 amino acids.

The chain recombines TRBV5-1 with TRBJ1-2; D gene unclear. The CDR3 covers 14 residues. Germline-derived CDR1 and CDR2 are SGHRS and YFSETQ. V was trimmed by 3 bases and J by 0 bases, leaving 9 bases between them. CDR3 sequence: CASSSSGTNYGYTF. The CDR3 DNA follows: TGCGCCAGCAGCTCCTCGGGGACTAACTATGGCTACACCTTC. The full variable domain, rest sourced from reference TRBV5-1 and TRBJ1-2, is KAGVTQTPRYLIKTRGQQVTLSCSPISGHRSVSWYQQTPGQGLQFLFEYFSETQRNKGNFPGRFSGRQFSNSRSEMNVSTLELGDSALYLCASSSSGTNYGYTFGSGTRLTVV.

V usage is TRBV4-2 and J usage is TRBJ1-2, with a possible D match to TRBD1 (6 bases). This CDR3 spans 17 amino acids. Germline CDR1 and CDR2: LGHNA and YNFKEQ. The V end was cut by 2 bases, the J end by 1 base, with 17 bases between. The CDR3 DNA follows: TGTGCCAGCAGCCAACTTAGGACAGAATTGATTAACTATGGCTACACCTTC. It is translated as CASSQLRTELINYGYTF.

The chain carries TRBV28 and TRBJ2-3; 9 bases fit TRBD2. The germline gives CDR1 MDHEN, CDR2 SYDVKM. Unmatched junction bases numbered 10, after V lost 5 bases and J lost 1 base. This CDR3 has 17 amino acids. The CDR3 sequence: CASSPPGVAGGTDTQYF. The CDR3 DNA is TGTGCCAGCAGTCCGCCCGGGGTAGCGGGAGGCACAGATACGCAGTATTTT.

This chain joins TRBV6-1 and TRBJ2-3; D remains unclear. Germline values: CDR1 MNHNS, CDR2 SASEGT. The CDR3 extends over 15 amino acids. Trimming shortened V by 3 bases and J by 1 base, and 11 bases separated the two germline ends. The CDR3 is CASSDTHAGTDTQYF. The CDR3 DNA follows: TGTGCCAGCAGTGATACCCACGCGGGCACAGATACGCAGTATTTT.

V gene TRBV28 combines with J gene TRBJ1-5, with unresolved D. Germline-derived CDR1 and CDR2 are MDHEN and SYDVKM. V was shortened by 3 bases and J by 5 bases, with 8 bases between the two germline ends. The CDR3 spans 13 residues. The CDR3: CASSFLYDQPQHF. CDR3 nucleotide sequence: TGTGCCAGCAGTTTCCTCTACGATCAGCCCCAGCATTTT. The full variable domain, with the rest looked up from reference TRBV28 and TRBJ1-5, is DVKVTQSSRYLVKRTGEKVFLECVQDMDHENMFWYRQDPGLGLRLIYFSYDVKMKEKGDIPEGYSVSREKKERFSLILESASTNQTSMYLCASSFLYDQPQHFGDGTRLSIL.

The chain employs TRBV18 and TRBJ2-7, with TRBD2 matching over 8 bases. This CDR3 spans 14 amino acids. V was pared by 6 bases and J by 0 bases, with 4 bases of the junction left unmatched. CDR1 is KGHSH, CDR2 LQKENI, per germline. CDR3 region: CASSPGGRSYEQYF. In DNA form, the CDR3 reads TGTGCCAGCTCCCCGGGGGGGCGCTCCTACGAGCAGTACTTC.

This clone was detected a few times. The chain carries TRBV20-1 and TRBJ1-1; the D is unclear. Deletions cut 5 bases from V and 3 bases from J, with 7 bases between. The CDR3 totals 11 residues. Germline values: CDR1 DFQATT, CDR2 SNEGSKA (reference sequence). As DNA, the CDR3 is TGCAGTGCTTGGGCCGACACTGAAGCTTTCTTT. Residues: CSAWADTEAFF.

For the CDR3, the DNA is TGTGCCAGCAGCTTTCTTCAGGGGGCCAACTACGAGCAGTACTTC. Protein sequence: CASSFLQGANYEQYF. The gene calls are TRBV11-3 and TRBJ2-7, with 8 bases aligning to TRBD1. J lost 3 bases, V lost 3 bases, and 7 bases had no gene match. Germline-derived CDR1 and CDR2 are SGHNT and YENEEA. The CDR3 is made up of 15 amino acids.

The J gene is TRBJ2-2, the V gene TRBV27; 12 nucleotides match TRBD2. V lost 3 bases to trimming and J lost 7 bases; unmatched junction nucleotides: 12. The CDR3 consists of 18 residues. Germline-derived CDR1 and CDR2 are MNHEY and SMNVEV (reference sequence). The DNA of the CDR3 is TGTGCCAGCAGTTTTCGGGCTAGCGGGAGGGTTAAGAACGGGGAGCTGTTTTTT. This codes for CASSFRASGRVKNGELFF.

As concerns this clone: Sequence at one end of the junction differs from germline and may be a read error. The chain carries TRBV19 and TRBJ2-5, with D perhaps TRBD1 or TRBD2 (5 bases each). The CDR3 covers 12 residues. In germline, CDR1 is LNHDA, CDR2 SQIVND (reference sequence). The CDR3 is CASGRDREIQYF. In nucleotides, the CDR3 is TGTGCCAGTGGCCGGGACCGAGAGATCCAGTACTTC.

CDR3 sequence (DNA): TGTGCCAGCAGCTTGGGGCCAGAGCAGTTCTTC. Its translation is CASSLGPEQFF. The chain is built from TRBV5-5 and TRBJ2-1; D unresolved. Deletions cut 0 bases from V and 10 bases from J, with 5 bases between. Germline CDR1 and CDR2: SGHKS and YYEKEE (reference sequence). This CDR3 spans 11 amino acids. The whole variable domain, filled in from reference TRBV5-5 and TRBJ2-1, reads DAGVTQSPTHLIKTRGQQVTLRCSPISGHKSVSWYQQVLGQGPQFIFQYYEKEERGRGNFPDRFSARQFPNYSSELNVNALLLGDSALYLCASSLGPEQFFGPGTRLTVL.

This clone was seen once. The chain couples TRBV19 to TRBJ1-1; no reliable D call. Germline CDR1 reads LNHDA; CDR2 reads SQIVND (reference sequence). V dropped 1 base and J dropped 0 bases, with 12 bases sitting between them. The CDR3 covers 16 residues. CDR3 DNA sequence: TGTGCCAGTAGTATAGGGGAGGGAAATTTGAACACTGAAGCTTTCTTT. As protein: CASSIGEGNLNTEAFF.

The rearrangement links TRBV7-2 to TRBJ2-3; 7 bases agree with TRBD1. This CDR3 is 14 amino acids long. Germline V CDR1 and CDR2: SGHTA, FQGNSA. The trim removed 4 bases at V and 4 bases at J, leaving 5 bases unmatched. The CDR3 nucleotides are TGTGCCAGCAGCTCAAAGACAGGGTCAGATACGCAGTATTTT. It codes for CASSSKTGSDTQYF. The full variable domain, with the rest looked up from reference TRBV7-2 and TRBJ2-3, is GAGVSQSPSNKVTEKGKDVELRCDPISGHTALYWYRQSLGQGLEFLIYFQGNSAPDKSGLPSDRFSAERTGGSVSTLTIQRTQQEDSAVYLCASSSKTGSDTQYFGPGTRLTVL.